This T cell receptor (beta chain) came from a study of T cells after yellow fever vaccination. Points from the study as a whole: Reappearing after the booster were most of the clones from primary vaccination (around 95% CD4, approximately 86% CD8). It was a small share of clonotypes that appeared in both CD4 and CD8 compartments.

This clonotype was picked up a small number of times. What it binds is unknown. Germline-derived CDR1 and CDR2 are SGHRS and YFSETQ. The CDR3 is made up of 13 amino acids. V lost 0 bases and J lost 5; bases outside the gene matches: 0. They built TCR cDNA with 5'RACE template switching, a step that put in a universal primer site and UMIs. TCRdb independently ran MiXCR on the 5' RACE reads; one entry per CDR3 protein. The table records about 320,000 distinct CDR3 sequences, about 10% of them present only once. The gene calls are TRBV5-1 and TRBJ2-3, with TRBD2 identical over 7 bases. This TCR derives from a man aged 18-30 years who received the YFV17D yellow fever vaccine. The sample consisted of CD4+ T cells sorted from PBMCs, taken 45 days after the yellow fever booster vaccination. The CDR3 region is CASSLERGDTQYF. CDR3 nucleotide sequence: TGCGCCAGCAGCTTGGAGCGGGGAGATACGCAGTATTTT.